This T cell receptor beta chain emerged from a study of T cell responses to AZD1222 COVID-19 vaccine. CDR3 length: 11 amino acids. CDR1 DFQATT and CDR2 SNEGSKA come from the germline V gene (reference sequence). V dropped 3 bases and J dropped 4 bases, with 5 bases sitting between them. Note on this clone: Its antigen is undetermined.

Study-level results: Every sample of the repertoires postdated the peak T cell response. With two AZD1222 doses given, Spike-specific TCR breadth and depth both rose.

Profiling relied on immunoSEQ multiplex PCR, and the TCRdb table lists in-frame clones only, not all of them. In the table there are 65,000 to 85,000 clones, 90% of which are singletons. The TCR originated in an adult in good health. The V and J genes are TRBV20-1 and TRBJ2-3; no reliable D call. Sequencing used peripheral blood, obtained on day 0 of AZD1222 vaccination. Here the CDR3 reads CSASGSDTQYF. The CDR3 DNA reads TGCAGTGCTAGCGGCTCAGATACGCAGTATTTT.